The 23 T cell receptor beta chains listed next were all sequenced from one sample in a study of blood T cells in healthy people across ages. Then a second PCR, running roughly 7 to 12 cycles, was carried out with a sample-barcoded 5' primer and a J-beta primer mix. One entry per CDR3 protein, called by TCRdb with MiXCR from the 5' RACE reads. Among 1,300,000 or so distinct CDR3 sequences listed, roughly 64% were seen once. Sequenced input: blood. The receptors were gathered from a man aged 18 to 30 in good health.

CDR3 residues: CANKRGTGQAYEQYF. CDR3 in DNA: TGTGCCAACAAACGGGGGACAGGGCAGGCCTACGAGCAGTACTTC. This chain links TRBV27 with TRBJ2-7, with TRBD1 matching over 9 bases. Germline lookup yields CDR1 MNHEY and CDR2 SMNVEV (reference sequence). CDR3 length equals 15 residues. The V segment lost 10 bases and the J segment 2 bases; nucleotides outside the gene matches: 12.

In its sample, this clonotype was seen a few times. This sequence joins TRBV27 and TRBJ2-3, with TRBD2 matching over 14 bases. Germline V gives CDR1 MNHEY, CDR2 SMNVEV (reference sequence). This CDR3 contains 17 residues. After removal of 5 bases from V and 2 bases from J, the junction contained 6 bases not matched to a gene. The CDR3: CASSPWTSGGHTDTQYF. CDR3 sequence (DNA): TGTGCCAGCAGTCCTTGGACTAGCGGGGGGCACACAGATACGCAGTATTTT.

The chain uses TRBV4-2 and TRBJ2-5; D is tentatively TRBD1 or TRBD2 (5 bases each). The J call may be faulty, since TRBJ2-7 better matches the DNA end. The germline gives CDR1 LGHNA, CDR2 YNFKEQ. This CDR3 spans 15 amino acids. CDR3 nucleotides: TGTGCCAGCAGCCATAGGGACGGCGGTGTCTACGAGCAGTACTTC. Translation: CASSHRDGGVYEQYF.

The chain carries TRBV5-1 and TRBJ1-1, with 7 nucleotides matching TRBD1. The germline V gene encodes CDR1 SGHRS and CDR2 YFSETQ. Trimming took 2 bases from V and 3 from J; bases not matched to a gene: 7. This CDR3 has 15 amino acids. This chain's CDR3 is CASSLEGGGYTEAFF. The DNA of the CDR3 is TGCGCCAGCAGCTTAGAAGGGGGCGGGTACACTGAAGCTTTCTTT.

The chain has TRBV7-8 and TRBJ2-3, with a possible D match to TRBD2 (6 bases). The CDR3 is 16 amino acids. Germline-derived CDR1 and CDR2 are SGHVS and FQNEAQ. V lost 3 bases to trimming and J lost 4 bases, with 17 bases between them. The CDR3 DNA follows: TGTGCCAGCAGCTTGAGGGCGGGGCCTCCGGCAGATACGCAGTATTTT. This gives the protein CASSLRAGPPADTQYF.

The chain uses TRBV20-1 and TRBJ2-1, with 7 bases identical to TRBD2. There are 12 residues in the CDR3. V gave up 6 bases and J gave up 5 bases; unmatched junction bases: 4. Germline values: CDR1 DFQATT, CDR2 SNEGSKA (reference sequence). The CDR3 DNA reads as TGCAGTGCCCGGGACTACCACAATGAGCAGTTCTTC. Its protein is CSARDYHNEQFF.

This clonotype appeared a few times. For the CDR3, the DNA is TGTGCCAGCAGCCAAGAAGTCAGGCCCTACGAGCAGTACTTC. It codes for CASSQEVRPYEQYF. The chain has TRBV14 and TRBJ2-7, with D unresolved. CDR1 and CDR2 from the germline V gene are SGHDN and FVKESK. The germline V and J ends were trimmed by 0 bases and 2 bases, with 8 bases remaining between them. This CDR3 is 14 amino acids long.

The table lists this clonotype with a few counts. The rearrangement uses TRBV4-2 and TRBJ2-4, with 11 bases fitting TRBD2. The DNA end is more similar to TRBJ2-5, so the J call may be wrong. This CDR3 region has 17 residues. Germline CDR1 reads LGHNA; CDR2 reads YNFKEQ. The CDR3 nucleotides are TGTGCCAGCAGCCAAGAACAACTAGCGGGAGATGGAGAGACCCAGTACTTC. Encoded protein: CASSQEQLAGDGETQYF.

Only one count was recorded for this clonotype. V is TRBV4-3 and J is TRBJ1-5; D unresolved. Trimming took off 1 base at V and 1 base at J, with 5 bases between the two ends. The length of the CDR3 is 14 residues. Per germline, CDR1 LGHNA and CDR2 YSLEER. This CDR3 is CASSQVWSNQPQHF. The CDR3 DNA reads TGCGCCAGCAGCCAAGTTTGGAGCAATCAGCCCCAGCATTTT.

This clonotype was seen a single time. V is TRBV29-1 and J is TRBJ1-1, with D perhaps matching TRBD1 (5 bases). V shed 5 bases and J shed 0 bases, with 16 bases lying between them. The CDR3 has 15 amino acids. From germline, CDR1 is SQVTM and CDR2 ANQGSEA. The CDR3: CSVKAPGWMNTEAFF. DNA of the CDR3: TGCAGCGTTAAAGCGCCAGGGTGGATGAACACTGAAGCTTTCTTT. The whole variable domain, remainder taken from reference TRBV29-1 and TRBJ1-1, is SAVISQKPSRDICQRGTSLTIQCQVDSQVTMMFWYRQQPGQSLTLIATANQGSEATYESGFVIDKFPISRPNLTFSTLTVSNMSPEDSSIYLCSVKAPGWMNTEAFFGQGTRLTVV.

This sequence joins TRBV20-1 and TRBJ2-7; TRBD2 is a possible D gene (5 bases). Germline V CDR1 and CDR2: DFQATT, SNEGSKA (reference sequence). The V gene lost 3 bases and the J gene lost 1 base, with 19 bases spanning the gap. CDR3 length: 16 amino acids. The CDR3 loop reads CSARVRGLGVSYEQYF. In DNA, the CDR3 is TGCAGTGCTAGGGTCCGCGGACTGGGAGTATCCTACGAGCAGTACTTC.

This clonotype was counted only a few times. This chain connects TRBV29-1 to TRBJ1-2, with D tentatively TRBD1 (5 bases). CDR1 SQVTM and CDR2 ANQGSEA come from the germline V gene. This CDR3 contains 12 residues. V gave up 4 bases and J gave up 4 bases, with 10 bases separating them. The DNA of the CDR3 is TGCAGCGTTGGAGACAGACTCTATGGCTACACCTTC. This translates into CSVGDRLYGYTF.

Here the CDR3 reads CASSGTGATNYGYTF. In nucleotides, the CDR3 is TGTGCCAGCAGTGGGACAGGGGCGACTAACTATGGCTACACCTTC. This chain uses TRBV25-1 with TRBJ1-2; 9 nucleotides agree with TRBD1. Per germline, CDR1 MGHDK and CDR2 SYGVNS. This CDR3 is built from 15 residues. Trimming cost V 4 bases and J 0 bases; bases outside gene matches: 3.

This clonotype has just a few counts. The chain combines TRBV12-3 or TRBV12-4 with TRBJ2-7; possibly TRBD1 or TRBD2 for D (5 bases each). V lost 3 bases and J lost 0, with 12 bases in between. CDR3 length equals 15 residues. CDR3 region: CASSFVGTASYEQYF. The CDR3, as DNA: TGTGCCAGCAGTTTTGTCGGGACGGCCTCCTACGAGCAGTACTTC.

Regarding this clonotype: A read error is possible here, since a much larger clone lies one base away. The chain combines TRBV4-3 with TRBJ2-7; tentative D call: TRBD1 (6 bases). CDR3 length: 15 amino acids. The V gene's germline CDR1 is LGHNA and CDR2 YSLEER. Here the CDR3 reads CTSSPSWQGNNEQYF. CDR3 coding DNA: TGCACCAGCAGCCCATCCTGGCAGGGGAACAACGAGCAGTACTTC.

This clonotype was picked up a small number of times. The V call is TRBV6-5, the J call TRBJ2-5; weak D call: TRBD1 (6 bases). Trimming took off 6 bases at V and 2 bases at J, with 13 bases between the two ends. Germline CDR1 MNHEY, CDR2 SVGAGI. This CDR3 has 14 amino acids. DNA of the CDR3: TGTGCCAGCAGACCGGGACAACTACAAGAGACCCAGTACTTC. Its protein product is CASRPGQLQETQYF.

V gene TRBV9 combines with J gene TRBJ2-7; unclear D gene. Germline V gene sequence: CDR1 SGDLS, CDR2 YYNGEE. Trimming pared 0 bases from V and 2 bases from J, leaving 9 bases between. This CDR3 contains 14 residues. DNA for the CDR3: TGTGCCAGCAGCGTAGAGGAACAGACCTACGAGCAGTACTTC. Amino acids: CASSVEEQTYEQYF.

The V call is TRBV6-2 or TRBV6-3, the J call TRBJ2-5, with 8 bases that match TRBD2. The CDR3 has 16 amino acids. Germline V gene sequence: CDR1 MNHEY, CDR2 SVGEGT. With V trimmed by 7 bases and J by 9 bases, 19 bases remained unmatched. The CDR3 DNA follows: TGTGCCAGCACCCCCCTCGGACTAGCAGGGTTCGCGGCCCAGTACTTC. It specifies CASTPLGLAGFAAQYF.

The rearrangement joins TRBV10-3 to TRBJ1-5, with TRBD1 identical over 9 bases. V shed 0 bases and J 11 bases; nucleotides not matched to a gene: 5. This CDR3 has 14 residues. Germline values: CDR1 ENHRY, CDR2 SYGVKD. This CDR3 reads CAISESGTGNAQHF. For the CDR3, the DNA is TGTGCCATCAGTGAGTCCGGGACAGGGAATGCCCAGCATTTT.

This rearrangement joins TRBV20-1 to TRBJ2-1; possible D gene TRBD1, 6 bases. Trimming cost V 1 base and J 9 bases, with 16 bases left between them. Germline CDR1 and CDR2: DFQATT and SNEGSKA (reference sequence). There are 14 residues in the CDR3. The CDR3: CSARGGGYRAEQFF. DNA for the CDR3: TGCAGTGCTAGAGGAGGCGGTTACAGGGCTGAGCAGTTCTTC.

The chain uses TRBV19 and TRBJ2-1, with 7 bases lining up with TRBD2. The DNA end is more similar to TRBJ2-7, so the J call may be wrong. The germline gives CDR1 LNHDA, CDR2 SQIVND (reference sequence). The CDR3 covers 20 residues. The CDR3 here is CARRSGRRASGGVSYNEQYF. The DNA for the CDR3 is TGTGCCAGACGATCTGGTCGTCGGGCCTCGGGGGGAGTATCCTACAATGAGCAGTACTTC.

The chain carries TRBV20-1 and TRBJ1-2; no firm D call. CDR3 size: 13 residues. CDR1 is DFQATT, CDR2 SNEGSKA, per germline (reference sequence). V lost 1 base and J 1 base, leaving 7 bases between the germline ends. CDR3 in DNA: TGCAGTGCTAGAGGTCAATTTAACTATGGCTACACCTTC. Protein product: CSARGQFNYGYTF.

The genes are TRBV10-3 and TRBJ2-1, with a weak D call TRBD2 (5 bases). Germline V lookup: CDR1 ENHRY, CDR2 SYGVKD. CDR3 length equals 16 residues. Trimming removed 6 bases at V and 0 bases at J, with 15 bases between. The CDR3 sequence is CAIRPHVGSSYNEQFF. DNA of the CDR3: TGTGCCATCAGGCCCCACGTGGGGAGCTCCTACAATGAGCAGTTCTTC.